This TCR beta chain was sequenced for a study of blood T cell repertoires in COVID-19. Only in-frame clones appear in the TCRdb table, and some are missing; sequencing was by immunoSEQ multiplex PCR. Here the sample spans 200,000 or so clones, just over 85% being singletons. The CDR3 runs to 15 residues. Looked up from germline, CDR1 is MNHEY and CDR2 is SVGAGI. V gave up 5 bases and J gave up 2 bases; unmatched junction bases: 8. This chain uses TRBV6-5 with TRBJ2-5; 7 bases are shared with TRBD1. The sample comprised peripheral blood. The receptor was derived from an elderly man with acute or convalescent COVID-19. The CDR3 protein is CASSRDRVVQETQYF. For the CDR3, the DNA is TGTGCCAGCAGTCGGGACAGAGTAGTTCAAGAGACCCAGTACTTC.